A single sample gave rise to the 21 T cell receptor beta chains below, sequenced in a study of identical twins. Each CDR3 protein gets one entry after TCRdb re-called the 5' RACE reads with MiXCR. Of some 730,000 distinct CDR3 sequences listed, 18% are singletons. This same sample was also part of a study on T cells expressing NK-cell markers.

Sequenced sample: PBMCs. The origin of the receptors is a young woman in good health.

CDR3 sequence: CASSPPGLAGAQTQYF. The DNA of the CDR3 is TGTGCCAGCAGTCCGCCGGGACTAGCGGGAGCACAGACCCAGTACTTC. The V call is TRBV27, the J call TRBJ2-5; 14 bases match TRBD2. J was trimmed by 6 bases and V by 5 bases; bases with no gene match: 8. CDR1 is MNHEY and CDR2 is SMNVEV in the germline V gene (reference sequence). The CDR3 runs to 16 residues.

This clonotype has more than one count but fewer than ten. V usage is TRBV6-2 or TRBV6-3 and J usage is TRBJ1-5, with a weak D call TRBD1 (5 bases). This CDR3 is 13 amino acids long. Germline V gene lookup returns CDR1 MNHEY and CDR2 SVGEGT. Trimming shortened V by 8 bases and J by 11 bases, and 19 bases separated the two germline ends. The DNA of the CDR3 is TGTGCCAGCTCCTGGGTGGGGGAGTTGACCCAGCATTTT. As protein: CASSWVGELTQHF.

This clonotype came up a few times. This sequence joins TRBV12-3 or TRBV12-4 and TRBJ2-3, with 11 bases identical to TRBD2. With V trimmed by 5 bases and J by 6 bases, 7 bases remained unmatched. This CDR3 comprises 15 residues. The CDR3 DNA reads as TGTGCCAGCAGTCCCCTCCTAGCGGGAGGTGATACGCAGTATTTT. Protein: CASSPLLAGGDTQYF.

This clonotype was seen a few times. V gene TRBV11-2 combines with J gene TRBJ2-7, with D perhaps TRBD2 (5 bases). V lost 5 bases to trimming and J lost 7 bases, with 9 bases between them. This CDR3 has 11 amino acids. From germline, CDR1 is SGHAT and CDR2 FQNNGV. This CDR3 reads CASSASGEQYF. CDR3 bases: TGTGCCAGCAGCGCCTCGGGAGAGCAGTACTTC.

This clonotype showed up just a few times. The chain has TRBV29-1 and TRBJ1-1; the D is unclear. The ends were cut back, 7 bases at V and 5 bases at J, with 17 bases in the middle. Germline V lookup: CDR1 SQVTM, CDR2 ANQGSEA. The CDR3 consists of 13 residues. In DNA, the CDR3 is TGCAGCGCGGTAGATGGGTCTAGGACTGAAGCTTTCTTT. Its translation is CSAVDGSRTEAFF.

This clonotype was recorded at least ten times. The rearrangement links TRBV12-3 or TRBV12-4 to TRBJ1-5; D perhaps matches TRBD1 (5 bases). Trimming removed 7 bases at V and 6 bases at J, with 10 bases between. This CDR3 is 12 amino acids long. The CDR3 bases are TGTGCCAGCACCCGGACAAGTCAGCCCCAGCATTTT. Translating it yields CASTRTSQPQHF.

V and J are TRBV5-6 and TRBJ2-1, with TRBD1 as a possible D gene (6 bases). This CDR3 contains 18 residues. Germline loops: CDR1 SGHDT, CDR2 YYEEEE. V dropped 4 bases and J dropped 0 bases, with 20 bases sitting between them. The CDR3 DNA reads as TGTGCCAGCAGCCCTCCGCCGGGGACACGGAGCTCCTACAATGAGCAGTTCTTC. Its protein is CASSPPPGTRSSYNEQFF.

This clonotype was seen more than once but under ten times. CDR3 amino acids: CAASGTSREQYF. The CDR3 DNA is TGTGCCGCCTCAGGGACCTCGAGGGAGCAGTACTTC. The rearrangement uses TRBV10-3 and TRBJ2-7; D could derive from TRBD1 or TRBD2 (5 bases each). The CDR3 length is 12 residues. The V end was cut by 11 bases, the J end by 7 bases, with 18 bases between. Germline assignment: CDR1 ENHRY and CDR2 SYGVKD.

The V gene is TRBV4-3, the J gene TRBJ1-1; TRBD1 matches 7 bases. Trimming cost V 4 bases and J 5 bases; bases outside gene matches: 10. Looked up from germline, CDR1 is LGHNA and CDR2 is YSLEER. This CDR3 spans 15 amino acids. DNA for the CDR3: TGCGCCAGCAGCCCCCGCCTAGACAGGGTAACTGAAGCTTTCTTT. It encodes CASSPRLDRVTEAFF.

This clonotype was found a few times. V gene TRBV7-3 combines with J gene TRBJ1-1, with D hard to call. The V end was cut by 6 bases, the J end by 4 bases, with 12 bases between. Germline CDR1 SGHTA, CDR2 FQGTGA. The CDR3 has 13 residues. The DNA for the CDR3 is TGTGCCAGCAGTTCAACATTGGCCACTGAAGCTTTCTTT. Its protein product is CASSSTLATEAFF.

This clonotype was detected ten times or more. The CDR3 DNA sequence: TGTGCCAGCACCTCGATTCCTGGCTACACCTTC. Encoded protein: CASTSIPGYTF. The chain joins TRBV6-1 to TRBJ1-2, with D unclear. The CDR3 contains 11 residues. The V end lost 7 bases, the J end lost 7 bases, and 10 bases lay between the germline ends. Germline CDR1 MNHNS, CDR2 SASEGT.

This clonotype has a handful of counts. This chain links TRBV9 with TRBJ1-1; tentative D call: TRBD1 (5 bases). This CDR3 region has 15 residues. The germline V gene encodes CDR1 SGDLS and CDR2 YYNGEE. V lost 4 bases and J lost 4, with 17 bases in between. The CDR3 is CASSPDVGRGTEAFF. CDR3 coding DNA: TGTGCCAGCAGCCCCGACGTGGGGCGCGGCACTGAAGCTTTCTTT. Filled out from reference TRBV9 and TRBJ1-1, the complete variable domain reads DSGVTQTPKHLITATGQRVTLRCSPRSGDLSVYWYQQSLDQGLQFLIQYYNGEERAKGNILERFSAQQFPDLHSELNLSSLELGDSALYFCASSPDVGRGTEAFFGQGTRLTVV.

The chain joins TRBV6-2 or TRBV6-3 to TRBJ2-1; D is unresolved. Germline V CDR1 and CDR2: MNHEY, SVGEGT. V lost 2 bases and J lost 10, with 6 bases in between. The CDR3 is made up of 11 amino acids. The CDR3: CASSYSWEQFF. The CDR3 DNA reads as TGTGCCAGCAGTTACAGTTGGGAGCAGTTCTTC.

This chain joins TRBV20-1 and TRBJ1-4; weak D call: TRBD1 (5 bases). The CDR3 is 14 residues long. The germline V and J ends were trimmed by 4 bases and 4 bases, with 13 bases remaining between them. Germline V gene data show CDR1 as DFQATT and CDR2 as SNEGSKA (reference sequence). Written as DNA, the CDR3 is TGCAGTGCTATCGGTAGGGGATTTAATGAAAAACTGTTTTTT. It is translated as CSAIGRGFNEKLFF.

This clonotype was observed a few times. The gene calls are TRBV11-2 and TRBJ2-5; 11 nucleotides line up with TRBD2. V lost 1 base, J lost 6 bases, and 16 bases stayed unmatched. Per germline, CDR1 SGHAT and CDR2 FQNNGV. CDR3 length equals 19 residues. Written as DNA, the CDR3 is TGTGCCAGCAGCTTAGTAAATTCCCTAGCGGGAGGTTTGAGGAAGACCCAGTACTTC. It is translated as CASSLVNSLAGGLRKTQYF.

This clonotype was seen many times. V gene TRBV12-3 or TRBV12-4 combines with J gene TRBJ2-3; D is possibly TRBD1 or TRBD2 (6 bases each). Between the trimmed V and J ends, which lost 5 bases and 0 bases, there was a span of 18 bases. The CDR3 is made up of 17 amino acids. The DNA for the CDR3 is TGTGCCAGCAGTGACGCAATAAGGGGGGCTAGCACAGATACGCAGTATTTT. This gives the protein CASSDAIRGASTDTQYF.

A few counts support this clonotype. The chain recombines TRBV7-9 with TRBJ2-1, with TRBD1 matching 7 bases. The CDR3 totals 15 residues. Germline values: CDR1 SEHNR, CDR2 FQNEAQ (reference sequence). V was pared by 5 bases and J by 5 bases, with 9 bases of the junction left unmatched. The CDR3 is CASSPRQGPDNEQFF. CDR3 DNA: TGTGCCAGCAGCCCGAGACAGGGTCCAGACAATGAGCAGTTCTTC.

The chain is built from TRBV6-6 and TRBJ2-3; D gene ambiguous. CDR1 is MNHNY, CDR2 SVGAGI, per germline (reference sequence). V dropped 11 bases and J dropped 0 bases, with 6 bases sitting between them. The CDR3 spans 11 residues. The CDR3 nucleotides read TGTGCCGCCGGGAGCACAGATACGCAGTATTTT. Its translation: CAAGSTDTQYF.

In this sample, this clonotype turned up a few times. The rearrangement links TRBV20-1 to TRBJ2-7; D is unclear. The germline V gene encodes CDR1 DFQATT and CDR2 SNEGSKA (reference sequence). Deletions cut 1 base from V and 5 bases from J, with 15 bases between. This CDR3 region has 14 residues. CDR3 amino acids: CSARAARSAHEQYF. CDR3 nucleotide sequence: TGCAGTGCTAGAGCCGCTCGCTCGGCCCACGAGCAGTACTTC.

This clonotype was recorded a few times. This chain uses TRBV5-1 with TRBJ2-2; D is unresolved. Trimming shortened V by 1 base and J by 1 base, and 8 bases separated the two germline ends. The CDR3 is 15 amino acids. Per germline, CDR1 SGHRS and CDR2 YFSETQ. The CDR3 bases are TGCGCCAGCAGCTTGTTGCCAGGGAACACCGGGGAGCTGTTTTTT. Its protein product is CASSLLPGNTGELFF.

This clonotype came up a few times. The chain has TRBV20-1 and TRBJ2-7; D is uncertain. CDR3 length: 12 amino acids. Trimming shortened V by 6 bases and J by 4 bases, and 13 bases separated the two germline ends. Germline V gene lookup returns CDR1 DFQATT and CDR2 SNEGSKA (reference sequence). The CDR3 region is CSARPNGYEQYF. The CDR3 DNA reads as TGCAGTGCCAGACCGAATGGATACGAGCAGTACTTC.